This record covers a single T cell receptor (beta chain). Sequenced by immunoSEQ multiplex PCR; TCRdb stores in-frame clones only, minus some. The sample holds about 74,000 clones, just over 90% seen once. This entry belongs to a study of OX40 agonist ivuxolimab in advanced cancers. Study context: Ivuxolimab, an antibody that agonizes OX40 (CD134), was administered to the patients. Patients received ivuxolimab, an intravenous treatment, every 2 weeks at 0.01 to 10 mg/kg.

Trimming stripped 2 bases from V and 6 bases from J, with 11 bases between. The CDR3 runs to 14 residues. Germline CDR1 is SGHNT and CDR2 is YYREEE (reference sequence). This chain joins TRBV5-4 and TRBJ2-2; possibly TRBD2 for D (5 bases). This TCR was recovered from an adult with an advanced solid tumor such as melanoma, head and neck, liver or kidney cancer. The sequencing here drew on CD4+ or CD8+ T cells sorted from blood, taken in a trial of the OX40 agonist ivuxolimab. DNA of the CDR3: TGTGCCAGCAGCTTTTTTACCGGGGCCGGGGAGCTGTTTTTT. The encoded protein is CASSFFTGAGELFF.